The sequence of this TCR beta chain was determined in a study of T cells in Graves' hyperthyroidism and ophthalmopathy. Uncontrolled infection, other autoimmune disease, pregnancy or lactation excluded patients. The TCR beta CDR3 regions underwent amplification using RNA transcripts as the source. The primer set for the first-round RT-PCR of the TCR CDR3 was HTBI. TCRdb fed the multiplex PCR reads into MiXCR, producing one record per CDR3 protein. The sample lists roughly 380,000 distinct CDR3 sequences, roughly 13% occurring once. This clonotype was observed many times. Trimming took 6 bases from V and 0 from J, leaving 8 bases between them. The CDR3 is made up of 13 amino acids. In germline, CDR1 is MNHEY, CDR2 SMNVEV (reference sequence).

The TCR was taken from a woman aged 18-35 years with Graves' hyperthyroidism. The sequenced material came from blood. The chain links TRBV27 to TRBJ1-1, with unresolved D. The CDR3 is CASSFVMNTEAFF. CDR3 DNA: TGTGCCAGCAGCTTCGTCATGAACACTGAAGCTTTCTTT.